What follows describes a single T cell receptor beta chain. This sample was included in a study of blood T cell repertoires in COVID-19. This CDR3 has 13 amino acids. Germline assignment: CDR1 GTSNPN and CDR2 SVGIG (reference sequence). Losses at the gene ends were 2 bases for V and 7 bases for J; bases not matched to a gene: 4. Method: immunoSEQ multiplex PCR; TCRdb's copy keeps in-frame clones and lacks some. Here the sample spans tens of thousands of clones, approximately 70% being singletons. This receptor was taken from an older woman in a cohort sampled during active or convalescent COVID-19. This chain links TRBV30 with TRBJ2-7; 11 nucleotides agree with TRBD1. Material for sequencing was peripheral blood. CDR3 amino acids: CAWSLGQGVEQYF. CDR3 sequence (DNA): TGTGCCTGGAGTTTGGGACAGGGGGTAGAGCAGTACTTC.